These 20 T cell receptor beta chains were all obtained from the same sample, sequenced in a study of human T cells and chemical hapten exposure. MiXCR was run by TCRdb on the RACE reads, yielding one entry per CDR3 protein. This sample has 250,000 or so distinct CDR3 sequences, with 7.5% to 9% found just once. This sample's time point: pre-sensitization, week 0. Regarding treatment: therapeutic diphenylcyclopropenone sensitization with weekly scalp DPC. The sequences come from whole blood, collected in connection with sensitization to the hapten diphenylcyclopropenone (DPC). The receptors originated from a man between 18 and 29 years old with alopecia areata. Some clones in this sample may be carry-over from other donors' samples.

This clonotype was seen many times. The chain is built from TRBV27 and TRBJ1-6, with 7 bases lining up with TRBD1. J lost 0 bases, V lost 5 bases, and 7 bases had no gene match. Germline CDR1 reads MNHEY; CDR2 reads SMNVEV (reference sequence). This CDR3 has 17 amino acids. CDR3 amino acids: CASSPRTGSSYNSPLHF. DNA of the CDR3: TGTGCCAGCAGTCCAAGGACAGGTAGCTCCTATAATTCACCCCTCCACTTT.

This clonotype came up a few times. This sequence joins TRBV7-6 and TRBJ1-1; D perhaps matches TRBD1 (5 bases). Between the trimmed V and J ends, which lost 6 bases and 4 bases, there was a span of 18 bases. The CDR3 is made up of 15 amino acids. The germline V gene encodes CDR1 SGHVS and CDR2 FNYEAQ. DNA for the CDR3: TGTGCCAGCAGGTTCGTCGGGGAGGGGAGCACTGAAGCTTTCTTT. Encoded protein: CASRFVGEGSTEAFF.

The chain employs TRBV12-3 or TRBV12-4 and TRBJ1-2, with D possibly matching TRBD1 (6 bases). The CDR3 covers 15 residues. V lost 5 bases to trimming and J lost 4 bases, with 17 bases between them. This CDR3 reads CASSLETGTAYGYTF. In DNA form, the CDR3 reads TGTGCCAGCAGTCTCGAGACAGGAACCGCCTATGGCTACACCTTC.

This clonotype was seen at least ten times. The chain employs TRBV12-3 or TRBV12-4 and TRBJ1-2, with TRBD1 as a possible D gene (6 bases). V gave up 8 bases and J gave up 8 bases, with 15 bases separating them. The CDR3 loop spans 12 amino acids. The chain's CDR3 is CASYRGGSGYTF. In nucleotides, the CDR3 is TGTGCCAGCTATAGGGGGGGCTCGGGCTACACCTTC.

The chain is built from TRBV27 and TRBJ1-4, with D possibly being TRBD1 (6 bases). Germline CDR1 reads MNHEY; CDR2 reads SMNVEV (reference sequence). Trimming pared 1 base from V and 7 bases from J, leaving 16 bases between. The CDR3 loop spans 16 amino acids. The CDR3 spells CASSLLGPGGGEKLFF. CDR3 nucleotide sequence: TGTGCCAGCAGTTTATTAGGCCCGGGGGGCGGTGAAAAACTGTTTTTT.

V gene TRBV6-1 combines with J gene TRBJ2-5, with 12 bases matching TRBD2. CDR1 and CDR2 from the germline V gene are MNHNS and SASEGT. V trimming: 4 bases; J trimming: 5 bases; junction bases outside the gene matches: 5. This CDR3 contains 15 residues. The CDR3 nucleotides read TGTGCCAGCAGTGCCGGGACTAGCGGGCTGGAGACCCAGTACTTC. Its translation: CASSAGTSGLETQYF.

In this sample, this clonotype turned up a few times. The CDR3: CASSVVPQGTEAFF. In DNA form, the CDR3 reads TGTGCCAGCAGCGTAGTCCCCCAGGGCACTGAAGCTTTCTTT. The chain uses TRBV9 and TRBJ1-1, with D possibly TRBD1 on 5 matching bases. Germline V gene sequence: CDR1 SGDLS, CDR2 YYNGEE. The CDR3 totals 14 residues. V was clipped by 0 bases and J by 4 bases, with 10 bases between them. Using reference TRBV9 and TRBJ1-1 for the parts outside the CDR3, the full variable domain is DSGVTQTPKHLITATGQRVTLRCSPRSGDLSVYWYQQSLDQGLQFLIQYYNGEERAKGNILERFSAQQFPDLHSELNLSSLELGDSALYFCASSVVPQGTEAFFGQGTRLTVV.

This clonotype was counted many times. The chain employs TRBV2 and TRBJ2-1, with 8 bases aligning to TRBD1. The V and J ends lost 6 bases and 4 bases, in that order; junction bases with no gene match: 5. This CDR3 has 14 residues. Per the germline V gene, CDR1 is SNHLY and CDR2 is FYNNEI. The CDR3 DNA is TGTGCCAGCAGCCAAGGACAGGGTTACAATGAGCAGTTCTTC. It codes for CASSQGQGYNEQFF.

This clonotype was seen many times. This rearrangement joins TRBV6-5 to TRBJ2-6; D is perhaps TRBD2 (5 bases). Trimming stripped 2 bases from V and 2 bases from J, with 10 bases between. This CDR3 has 16 residues. CDR1 and CDR2 (germline): MNHEY, SVGAGI. The CDR3 coding sequence is TGTGCCAGCAGTTACGGGAGACGCGCTGGGGCCAACGTCCTGACTTTC. It specifies CASSYGRRAGANVLTF.

This chain joins TRBV10-3 and TRBJ1-1, with D tentatively TRBD1 (6 bases). The CDR3 is 12 amino acids. V was cut by 6 bases and J by 6 bases, with 11 bases left in between. The germline V gene has CDR1 ENHRY and CDR2 SYGVKD. The CDR3 here is CAISAGGPEAFF. The CDR3 nucleotides read TGTGCCATCAGCGCGGGGGGCCCTGAAGCTTTCTTT.

CDR3 region: CASSSRINNYGYTF. The CDR3 region has the DNA TGTGCCAGCAGCAGCCGGATCAATAACTATGGCTACACCTTC. The chain couples TRBV9 to TRBJ1-2, with unresolved D. With 4 bases removed from V and 1 base from J, the gap between germline ends came to 11 bases. The CDR3 loop spans 14 amino acids. The germline gives CDR1 SGDLS, CDR2 YYNGEE.

V and J are TRBV4-3 and TRBJ2-1, with TRBD1 identical over 8 bases. The CDR3 covers 16 residues. J was trimmed by 7 bases and V by 2 bases; bases with no gene match: 10. The germline V gene has CDR1 LGHNA and CDR2 YSLEER. In DNA, the CDR3 is TGCGCCAGCAGCCAACGTTCGACAGGGGAGAGGAATGAGCAGTTCTTC. This codes for CASSQRSTGERNEQFF.

This clonotype has ten or more counts. The chain employs TRBV10-3 and TRBJ2-2; 10 nucleotides align to TRBD2. After removal of 0 bases from V and 4 bases from J, the junction contained 5 bases not matched to a gene. Germline V lookup: CDR1 ENHRY, CDR2 SYGVKD. CDR3 length: 17 residues. The CDR3 here is CAISESVAGGPTGELFF. DNA of the CDR3: TGTGCCATCAGTGAGTCGGTAGCGGGGGGCCCCACCGGGGAGCTGTTTTTT.

This clonotype showed up many times. This chain links TRBV4-1 with TRBJ2-2; perhaps TRBD1 as D (6 bases). The germline V gene has CDR1 MGHRA and CDR2 YSYEKL. CDR3 length: 18 amino acids. The V end lost 0 bases, the J end lost 5 bases, and 19 bases lay between the germline ends. The CDR3 loop is CASSQDKVRGLFTGELFF. The CDR3 nucleotides read TGCGCCAGCAGCCAAGATAAAGTCAGGGGTCTTTTTACCGGGGAGCTGTTTTTT.

This clonotype was picked up a small number of times. CDR3 sequence reads: CASSDSRRGAHNEQFF. CDR3 DNA: TGTGCCAGCAGTGACTCGAGGCGAGGGGCCCACAATGAGCAGTTCTTC. J is TRBJ2-1 and V is TRBV6-4, with D possibly being TRBD1 or TRBD2 (5 bases each). This CDR3 comprises 16 residues. V shed 0 bases and J shed 5 bases, with 14 bases lying between them. CDR1 and CDR2 (germline): MRHNA, SNTAGT.

This clonotype was seen only a few times. This chain links TRBV25-1 with TRBJ2-3, with D perhaps being TRBD1 or TRBD2 (6 bases each). The CDR3 sequence is 14 residues long. The germline CDR1 and CDR2 sequences are MGHDK and SYGVNS. Trimming stripped 7 bases from V and 2 bases from J, with 13 bases between. CDR3 coding DNA: TGTGCCAGCATGGTGGGGGGCCACACAGATACGCAGTATTTT. As protein: CASMVGGHTDTQYF.

This clonotype occurred a few times. The V call is TRBV6-5, the J call TRBJ1-1; the D gene is possibly TRBD1 (5 bases). This CDR3 region has 14 residues. Trimming left V 6 bases short and J 0 bases short, with 11 bases between. From germline, CDR1 is MNHEY and CDR2 SVGAGI. This chain's CDR3 is CASSYNRMNTEAFF. The CDR3 DNA follows: TGTGCCAGCAGCTACAACAGGATGAACACTGAAGCTTTCTTT.

This clonotype was recorded many times. This chain links TRBV2 with TRBJ1-1; no firm D call. Per germline, CDR1 SNHLY and CDR2 FYNNEI. There are 17 residues in the CDR3. V lost 4 bases, J lost 0 bases, and 18 bases lay in between. The DNA of the CDR3 is TGTGCCAGCAGTGCAGATCCCACAGATATCATGAACACTGAAGCTTTCTTT. Amino acid sequence: CASSADPTDIMNTEAFF.

The table lists this clonotype with a few counts. The CDR3 DNA is TGTGCCAGCAGCCGATTACAGGGGTCTAATCAGCCCCAGCATTTT. Translated: CASSRLQGSNQPQHF. This chain uses TRBV12-3 or TRBV12-4 with TRBJ1-5; TRBD1 aligns across 7 bases. Unmatched junction bases numbered 9, after V lost 6 bases and J lost 4 bases. This CDR3 region has 15 residues.

The gene calls are TRBV7-2 and TRBJ2-7; D is perhaps TRBD1 or TRBD2 (5 bases each). Germline-derived CDR1 and CDR2 are SGHTA and FQGNSA. V lost 5 bases, J lost 4 bases, and 12 bases lay in between. The CDR3 contains 13 residues. The CDR3 sequence is CASSEPGPYEQYF. CDR3 coding DNA: TGTGCCAGCAGCGAACCGGGGCCGTACGAGCAGTACTTC.